The 22 T cell receptor beta chains listed next were all sequenced from one sample in a study of PD-L1 blockade in urothelial cancer. Sequenced by immunoSEQ multiplex PCR; TCRdb stores in-frame clones only, minus some. The sample holds 35,000 or so clones, around four fifths seen once. The sample consisted of PBMCs, taken around atezolizumab (anti-PD-L1) treatment. The receptors originated from a man aged 55-75 years with urothelial cancer.

The V and J genes are TRBV6-5 and TRBJ1-5, with D tentatively TRBD1 (5 bases). Per the germline V gene, CDR1 is MNHEY and CDR2 is SVGAGI. With 6 bases removed from V and 1 base from J, the gap between germline ends came to 10 bases. The CDR3 runs 14 residues. CDR3 region: CASRQDGSNQPQHF. The CDR3, as DNA: TGTGCCAGCAGACAGGACGGCAGCAATCAGCCCCAGCATTTT.

The rearrangement links TRBV6-1 to TRBJ1-5, with 10 bases aligning to TRBD1. This CDR3 spans 14 amino acids. V was pared by 8 bases and J by 0 bases, with 1 base of the junction left unmatched. The V gene's germline CDR1 is MNHNS and CDR2 SASEGT. In DNA form, the CDR3 reads TGTGCCAGCCGGACAGGGGGTAGCAATCAGCCCCAGCATTTT. Protein sequence: CASRTGGSNQPQHF.

This rearrangement joins TRBV5-4 to TRBJ2-5; TRBD2 agrees at 14 bases. J was trimmed by 2 bases and V by 5 bases; bases with no gene match: 8. Germline V gene lookup returns CDR1 SGHNT and CDR2 YYREEE (reference sequence). The CDR3 is 17 residues long. The CDR3 nucleotides read TGTGCCAGCAGGCCGACTAGCGGGAGGGTGAGGCAAGAGACCCAGTACTTC. Amino acids: CASRPTSGRVRQETQYF.

The chain couples TRBV6-5 to TRBJ1-1; 8 nucleotides line up with TRBD1. The CDR3 consists of 16 residues. Germline V CDR1 and CDR2: MNHEY, SVGAGI. V shed 0 bases, J shed 5 bases, and the junction held 8 bases outside the gene matches. CDR3 protein: CASSYSTVRTGTEAFF. Here the CDR3 DNA reads TGTGCCAGCAGTTACTCTACCGTCCGGACAGGGACTGAAGCTTTCTTT.

This sequence joins TRBV9 and TRBJ2-7, with 8 bases identical to TRBD1. Germline-derived CDR1 and CDR2 are SGDLS and YYNGEE. The J segment lost 5 bases and the V segment lost 3 bases, leaving 7 bases of the junction unmatched. The CDR3 sequence is 14 residues long. The CDR3 sequence: CASSATGVEHEQYF. The DNA for the CDR3 is TGTGCCAGCAGCGCGACAGGGGTTGAACACGAGCAGTACTTC. The variable domain in full, completed from reference TRBV9 and TRBJ2-7, reads DSGVTQTPKHLITATGQRVTLRCSPRSGDLSVYWYQQSLDQGLQFLIQYYNGEERAKGNILERFSAQQFPDLHSELNLSSLELGDSALYFCASSATGVEHEQYFGPGTRLTVT.

The chain carries TRBV6-1 and TRBJ2-7; 7 bases are a match to TRBD2. The germline CDR1 and CDR2 sequences are MNHNS and SASEGT. V dropped 4 bases and J dropped 0; count of bases not matched to a gene: 15. The CDR3 runs 18 residues. The CDR3 region is CASSGTAGLTILSYEQYF. CDR3 bases: TGTGCCAGCAGTGGAACCGCGGGACTAACCATTCTCTCCTACGAGCAGTACTTC.

This clone was found once. The chain uses TRBV7-2 and TRBJ1-4, with 7 bases identical to TRBD1. The CDR3 spans 14 residues. Germline CDR1 is SGHTA and CDR2 is FQGNSA. J gave up 8 bases and V 4 bases, and 7 bases lay outside the gene matches. The CDR3 DNA follows: TGTGCCAGCAGCTCGACAGGGTGGCGAGAAAAACTGTTTTTT. It specifies CASSSTGWREKLFF.

The chain combines TRBV28 with TRBJ1-2, with TRBD1 identical over 7 bases. Looked up from germline, CDR1 is MDHEN and CDR2 is SYDVKM. V lost 6 bases and J lost 3; bases outside the gene matches: 7. The CDR3 spans 14 residues. The CDR3 sequence is CASRRQGAHYGYTF. Here the CDR3 DNA reads TGTGCCAGCAGGAGACAGGGCGCTCACTATGGCTACACCTTC.

V usage is TRBV7-2 and J usage is TRBJ2-7; 11 nucleotides line up with TRBD2. V was clipped by 0 bases and J by 4 bases; unmatched bases: 11. The CDR3 is 18 residues long. CDR1 and CDR2 from the germline V gene are SGHTA and FQGNSA. The CDR3 DNA reads as TGTGCCAGCAGCTTAGCACATAGGACTAGCGGGTGGGGGTACGAGCAGTACTTC. Translating gives CASSLAHRTSGWGYEQYF. Together with reference TRBV7-2 and TRBJ2-7, the CDR3 gives the full variable domain: GAGVSQSPSNKVTEKGKDVELRCDPISGHTALYWYRQSLGQGLEFLIYFQGNSAPDKSGLPSDRFSAERTGGSVSTLTIQRTQQEDSAVYLCASSLAHRTSGWGYEQYFGPGTRLTVT.

The chain recombines TRBV27 with TRBJ2-1, with 8 bases lining up with TRBD2. Germline assignment: CDR1 MNHEY and CDR2 SMNVEV (reference sequence). The CDR3 is 15 amino acids. The V gene end was trimmed by 2 bases and the J gene end by 2 bases; junction bases not matched to a gene: 2. Written as DNA, the CDR3 is TGTGCCAGCAGTTTAACGGGAGGGACCTACAATGAGCAGTTCTTC. It specifies CASSLTGGTYNEQFF.

The CDR3 is CASSDSEGLPQHF. CDR3 coding DNA: TGTGCCAGCAGTGACTCCGAGGGATTACCCCAGCATTTT. This chain links TRBV6-4 with TRBJ1-5; D is unclear. Germline CDR1 is MRHNA and CDR2 is SNTAGT. This CDR3 region has 13 residues. The V gene lost 0 bases and the J gene lost 10 bases, with 10 bases spanning the gap.

As for this clone: One end of the junction fails to match germline, which may point to a read error. The V call is TRBV27, the J call TRBJ2-2; D possibly matches TRBD1 or TRBD2 (6 bases each). The CDR3 runs 14 residues. Germline-derived CDR1 and CDR2 are MNHEY and SMNVEV (reference sequence). The CDR3 is CASNLQGGAGELFF. CDR3 sequence (DNA): TGTGCCAGCAATTTACAGGGAGGCGCCGGGGAGCTGTTTTTT.

This sequence joins TRBV6-6 and TRBJ1-5; 7 positions agree with TRBD1. Germline CDR1 reads MNHNY; CDR2 reads SVGAGI (reference sequence). V dropped 5 bases and J dropped 5; count of bases not matched to a gene: 12. This CDR3 is 16 amino acids long. CDR3 in amino acids: CASSPHLTGRDQPQHF. CDR3 nucleotide sequence: TGTGCCAGCAGTCCACACCTGACAGGGAGAGATCAGCCCCAGCATTTT.

The chain recombines TRBV2 with TRBJ2-7, with D uncertain. CDR1 SNHLY and CDR2 FYNNEI come from the germline V gene. This CDR3 contains 14 residues. Trimming cost V 9 bases and J 6 bases, with 21 bases left between them. CDR3 residues: CASIYVLYGGEQYF. The CDR3 region has the DNA TGTGCCAGTATCTACGTATTATATGGTGGCGAGCAGTACTTC. Full variable domain (rest looked up from reference TRBV2 and TRBJ2-7): EPEVTQTPSHQVTQMGQEVILRCVPISNHLYFYWYRQILGQKVEFLVSFYNNEISEKSEIFDDQFSVERPDGSNFTLKIRSTKLEDSAMYFCASIYVLYGGEQYFGPGTRLTVT.

This chain links TRBV9 with TRBJ2-2, with TRBD2 matching over 7 bases. Germline V CDR1 and CDR2: SGDLS, YYNGEE. The CDR3 spans 14 residues. J gave up 4 bases and V 2 bases, and 2 bases lay outside the gene matches. The CDR3 coding sequence is TGTGCCAGCAGCGTCTCTAGCGGCACCGGGGAGCTGTTTTTT. Its translation is CASSVSSGTGELFF.

The chain employs TRBV29-1 and TRBJ1-2; a possible D gene is TRBD1 (5 bases). The germline gives CDR1 SQVTM, CDR2 ANQGSEA. The germline V and J ends were trimmed by 5 bases and 0 bases, with 10 bases remaining between them. This CDR3 has 13 amino acids. CDR3 residues: CSVSTGTNYGYTF. As DNA, the CDR3 is TGCAGCGTTTCAACAGGCACTAACTATGGCTACACCTTC.

The V gene is TRBV10-3, the J gene TRBJ1-2; D remains ambiguous. The CDR3 contains 12 residues. Trimming took 7 bases from V and 8 from J, leaving 14 bases between them. Germline lookup yields CDR1 ENHRY and CDR2 SYGVKD. In DNA form, the CDR3 reads TGTGCCATCAATCCGGCCTCGGGAGGCTACACCTTC. It yields the protein CAINPASGGYTF.

The count of this clone is one. The rearrangement links TRBV5-4 to TRBJ1-3; D is undetermined. CDR1 is SGHNT and CDR2 is YYREEE in the germline V gene (reference sequence). Deletions cut 2 bases from V and 4 bases from J, with 4 bases between. The length of the CDR3 is 12 residues. The CDR3: CASSLAGNTIYF. CDR3 DNA sequence: TGTGCCAGCAGCTTAGCCGGAAACACCATATATTTT.

The chain employs TRBV28 and TRBJ2-1, with 8 nucleotides matching TRBD2. Trimming cost V 3 bases and J 6 bases; bases outside gene matches: 7. In germline, CDR1 is MDHEN, CDR2 SYDVKM. The length of the CDR3 is 15 residues. The CDR3 DNA follows: TGTGCCAGCAGTTTGGGCGGGAGGCCCCGCAATGAGCAGTTCTTC. Translation: CASSLGGRPRNEQFF.

This chain connects TRBV29-1 to TRBJ2-3; 7 bases are a match to TRBD1. Germline values: CDR1 SQVTM, CDR2 ANQGSEA. With 4 bases clipped from V and 4 bases from J, the junction kept 2 bases outside the gene matches. The CDR3 covers 12 residues. CDR3 amino acids: CSVGQGADTQYF. The DNA of the CDR3 is TGCAGCGTTGGTCAGGGGGCAGATACGCAGTATTTT.

This clone has only one observation. The rearrangement uses TRBV4-2 and TRBJ1-5, with a tentative D call TRBD1 (5 bases). The CDR3 sequence is 16 residues long. The germline V and J ends were trimmed by 0 bases and 0 bases, with 9 bases remaining between them. The germline V gene encodes CDR1 LGHNA and CDR2 YNFKEQ. For the CDR3, the DNA is TGTGCCAGCAGCCAAGAATCCAGGGCTAGCAATCAGCCCCAGCATTTT. It yields the protein CASSQESRASNQPQHF.

The CDR3 spells CASSQAGPGREQYF. The CDR3 nucleotides read TGTGCCAGCAGCCAAGCCGGGCCGGGGAGGGAGCAGTACTTC. The rearrangement uses TRBV7-2 and TRBJ2-7, with D perhaps TRBD2 (6 bases). Trimming took off 5 bases at V and 7 bases at J, with 18 bases between the two ends. The CDR3 length is 14 residues. The germline V gene encodes CDR1 SGHTA and CDR2 FQGNSA.